The T cell receptor beta chain under discussion was sequenced for a study of OX40 agonist ivuxolimab in advanced cancers. Study summary: Three patients had partial responses: one hepatocellular carcinoma, two cutaneous melanoma.

Notes on the study in general: At 0.1 to 3.0 mg/kg and by week 6, clonal expansion occurred in CD4+ and CD8+ blood T cells. The antigen specificity of the peripheral T cells (those that were expanded) was not determined.

Comment on this clone: Antigen unknown.

Data came from immunoSEQ multiplex PCR; TCRdb stores just in-frame clones and leaves some out. The sample carries over 50,000 clones, 65% to 85% recorded once. V lost 0 bases and J 0 bases, leaving 15 bases between the germline ends. Per the germline V gene, CDR1 is GTSNPN and CDR2 is SVGIG (reference sequence). This CDR3 has 18 amino acids. The sequence was obtained from an adult with an advanced solid tumor such as melanoma, head and neck, liver or kidney cancer. This specimen was CD4+ or CD8+ T cells sorted from blood, taken in a trial of the OX40 agonist ivuxolimab. The V call is TRBV30, the J call TRBJ1-6; D is perhaps TRBD1 (5 bases). Here the CDR3 reads CAWSVERRGRSYNSPLHF. CDR3 sequence (DNA): TGTGCCTGGAGTGTGGAGAGAAGGGGACGCTCCTATAATTCACCCCTCCACTTT.